This T cell receptor beta chain is from a study of T-cell memory formation after mild COVID-19. The TCR alpha and TCR beta cDNA libraries, bearing sample barcodes and UMIs, were generated by 5'RACE using constant-segment primers. TCRdb re-derived calls from the 5' RACE reads in MiXCR, one entry per CDR3 protein. The sample has roughly 320,000 distinct CDR3 sequences; around 30% are singletons. The CDR3 is made up of 15 amino acids. Germline assignment: CDR1 MNHEY and CDR2 SVGAGI. The junction had 5 bases not matched to a gene; V was cut back by 5 bases and J by 4 bases. This clonotype occurred a few times.

The material sequenced was PBMCs or a T cell subset sorted from them (not recorded which). The chain joins TRBV6-5 to TRBJ2-3; TRBD2 matches at 11 bases. This TCR came from an adult woman who had mild COVID-19 (a few samples of this study predate the infection). Cell type and time point are not known. CDR3 DNA: TGTGCCAGCAGTGTTAGCGGGGGGGCCCCAGATACGCAGTATTTT. Amino acid sequence: CASSVSGGAPDTQYF.